A selection of T cell receptor beta chains follows, all from one sample in a study of T cells after posttransplantation cyclophosphamide. TCRdb's copy holds only in-frame clones and misses some; the assay was immunoSEQ multiplex PCR. The repertoire has 40,000 to 55,000 clones, none seen only once; the ten largest take 2.2%. Sample: PBMCs. These receptors came from a man aged 35 to 55 in good health, CMV-negative, and a related stem cell transplant donor. CDR3s include the opening cysteine and the closing phenylalanine or tryptophan. The D gene is left open where the match is weak. Rows may omit the clone size; those that give it use once, few, many or a size class.

abundance	j_gene	v_gene	d_gene	CDR3aa	CDR3nt
many	TRBJ2-7	TRBV6-6	NA	CASSGEGEQYF	TGTGCCAGCAGCGGGGAAGGCGAGCAGTACTTC
many	TRBJ2-2	TRBV27	NA	CASSLGAYGGELFF	TGTGCCAGCAGTTTAGGGGCCTACGGCGGGGAGCTGTTTTTT
many	TRBJ2-5	TRBV6-6	NA	CASTQRETQYF	TGTGCCAGCACCCAACGGGAGACCCAGTACTTC
many	TRBJ2-7	TRBV5-1	TRBD1	CASSPTGGQQYEQYF	TGCGCCAGCAGCCCGACAGGGGGCCAACAATACGAGCAGTACTTC
many	TRBJ2-7	TRBV2	NA	CASRPEAATYEQYF	TGTGCCAGCAGGCCCGAGGCAGCTACCTACGAGCAGTACTTC
few	TRBJ2-3	TRBV27	NA	CASSLSGNSDTQYF	TGTGCCAGCAGTTTGTCAGGGAATAGTGATACGCAGTATTTT
many	TRBJ2-3	TRBV11-2	TRBD1	CASSMGTGGGTDTQYF	TGTGCCAGCAGCATGGGGACAGGGGGCGGCACAGATACGCAGTATTTT
many	TRBJ2-1	TRBV6-5	TRBD2	CASGTSRYNEQFF	TGTGCCAGTGGGACTAGCAGATACAATGAGCAGTTCTTC
many	TRBJ2-1	TRBV14	NA	CASSQVGLAQFF	TGTGCCAGCAGCCAAGTCGGTCTAGCTCAGTTCTTC
many	TRBJ1-3	TRBV9	NA	CAGSVATGNTIYF	TGTGCCGGCAGCGTAGCTACGGGAAACACCATATATTTT
many	TRBJ1-2	TRBV7-9	TRBD1	CASERTGSTHGYTF	TGTGCCAGCGAAAGGACAGGGTCGACCCATGGCTACACCTTC
many	TRBJ1-1	TRBV25-1	NA	CASSESGGGTEAFF	TGTGCCAGCAGTGAATCGGGCGGGGGGACTGAAGCTTTCTTT
many	TRBJ2-5	TRBV25-1	TRBD1	CASSESRTGQETQYF	TGTGCCAGCAGTGAATCCCGGACAGGGCAAGAGACCCAGTACTTC
many	TRBJ1-5	TRBV30	TRBD1	CAWAGQGNQPQHF	TGTGCCTGGGCCGGACAGGGAAATCAGCCCCAGCATTTT
many	TRBJ1-4	TRBV15	NA	CATSRGGTDEKLFF	TGTGCCACCAGCAGAGGAGGAACGGATGAAAAACTGTTTTTT
many	TRBJ2-5	TRBV19	TRBD1	CASRLQGGFQETQYF	TGTGCCAGCCGCTTACAGGGGGGATTTCAAGAGACCCAGTACTTC
many	TRBJ1-2	TRBV18	NA	CASSPPGARARVDGYTF	TGTGCCAGCTCACCACCGGGGGCACGTGCCAGGGTTGATGGCTACACCTTC
many	TRBJ1-2	TRBV7-9	NA	CASSLRELLGGYTF	TGTGCCAGCAGCTTAAGGGAGCTCCTAGGAGGCTACACCTTC
many	TRBJ2-7	TRBV7-2	NA	CASSLGGGDEQYF	TGTGCCAGCAGCTTAGGGGGCGGGGACGAGCAGTACTTC
many	TRBJ2-7	TRBV6-5	NA	CASSGDISYEQYF	TGTGCCAGCAGTGGGGACATTTCCTACGAGCAGTACTTC
many	TRBJ1-1	TRBV28	NA	CASTQTEINTEAFF	TGTGCCAGCACACAAACAGAGATTAACACTGAAGCTTTCTTT
many	TRBJ2-7	TRBV4-2	TRBD2	CASSQTEDGTSFPHEQYF	TGTGCCAGCAGCCAGACGGAGGACGGGACTAGCTTCCCCCACGAGCAGTACTTC
many	TRBJ1-1	TRBV7-2	NA	CASSLRFDRVDTEAFF	TGTGCCAGCAGCTTGCGGTTCGATCGGGTGGACACTGAAGCTTTCTTT
many	TRBJ2-3	TRBV4-1	TRBD2	CASSFPGAGGPTDTQYF	TGCGCCAGCAGCTTTCCGGGGGCGGGAGGGCCGACAGATACGCAGTATTTT
many	TRBJ1-2	TRBV10-3	NA	CAITDSPSAHGYTF	TGTGCCATCACCGACAGTCCATCGGCTCATGGCTACACCTTC
many	TRBJ2-7	TRBV29-1	TRBD2	CSVGGGETPAYEQYF	TGCAGCGTAGGTGGGGGGGAGACGCCTGCCTACGAGCAGTACTTC
many	TRBJ1-5	TRBV10-3	NA	CAISENTNQPQHF	TGTGCCATCAGTGAGAACACCAATCAGCCCCAGCATTTT
many	TRBJ2-7	TRBV7-9	NA	CASSLLSTGKSYEQYF	TGTGCCAGCAGCTTATTGTCAACAGGAAAGAGTTACGAGCAGTACTTC
NA	TRBJ2-1	TRBV28	NA	CASSPPRQFLNEQFF	TGTGCCAGCAGCCCCCCCCGCCAGTTTCTTAATGAGCAGTTCTTC
many	TRBJ2-3	TRBV7-3	TRBD2	CASSLSPRETSGIGCGTDTQYF	TGTGCCAGCAGCTTATCTCCCAGGGAAACTAGCGGGATAGGCTGTGGGACAGATACGCAGTATTTT
many	TRBJ2-7	TRBV11-2	TRBD2	CASSGSSGRGEQYF	TGTGCCAGCAGCGGTAGTAGCGGGAGGGGGGAGCAGTACTTC
many	TRBJ2-7	TRBV28	TRBD2	CASRLAEGTYEQYF	TGTGCCAGCAGGCTAGCGGAAGGAACCTACGAGCAGTACTTC
many	TRBJ1-1	TRBV11-2	NA	CASSFPGVNTEAFF	TGTGCCAGCAGCTTCCCAGGGGTGAACACTGAAGCTTTCTTT
many	TRBJ2-7	TRBV18	TRBD1	CASSPLDRAAYEQYF	TGTGCCAGCTCACCTCTGGACAGGGCCGCCTACGAGCAGTACTTC
many	TRBJ2-5	TRBV5-6	NA	CASSLYAYPFDQYF	TGTGCCAGCAGCTTGTACGCGTACCCTTTTGACCAGTACTTC
many	TRBJ1-2	TRBV7-9	NA	CASSSGANYGYTF	TGTGCCAGCAGCAGCGGAGCTAACTATGGCTACACCTTC
many	TRBJ2-1	TRBV30	NA	CAWSGSYNEQFF	TGTGCCTGGTCGGGCTCCTACAATGAGCAGTTCTTC
many	TRBJ2-5	TRBV7-2	TRBD1	CASSSNRGTQYF	TGTGCCAGCAGCTCCAACAGGGGAACCCAGTACTTC
many	TRBJ2-7	TRBV11-2	TRBD2	CASSSSAGAYEQYF	TGTGCCAGCAGCTCCTCAGCGGGGGCCTACGAGCAGTACTTC
many	TRBJ1-1	TRBV18	NA	CASSPQSAAPEAFF	TGTGCCAGCTCACCACAGAGCGCAGCCCCTGAAGCTTTCTTT
many	TRBJ2-7	TRBV27	TRBD2	CASSQEGGFTYEQYF	TGTGCCAGCAGCCAGGAGGGAGGGTTTACCTACGAGCAGTACTTC
many	TRBJ2-7	TRBV6-5	NA	CASSPNRVHEQYF	TGTGCCAGCAGCCCCAACAGGGTCCACGAGCAGTACTTC
many	TRBJ2-5	TRBV5-1	TRBD2	CASSLGGSGPQETQYF	TGCGCCAGCAGCTTGGGCGGTAGCGGGCCCCAAGAGACCCAGTACTTC
many	TRBJ2-2	TRBV7-9	NA	CASSSRFTGELFF	TGTGCCAGCAGCTCCCGGTTCACCGGGGAGCTGTTTTTT
NA	TRBJ2-2	TRBV6-1	NA	CASSYWGTTGELFF	TGTGCCAGCAGTTATTGGGGCACTACCGGGGAGCTGTTTTTT
many	TRBJ1-4	TRBV28	TRBD1	CASSSLPDRGREKLFF	TGTGCCAGCAGTTCATTACCGGACAGGGGGCGGGAAAAACTGTTTTTT
NA	TRBJ2-5	TRBV27	NA	CASSLGRAETQYF	TGTGCCAGCAGTTTAGGCAGGGCAGAGACCCAGTACTTC
many	TRBJ1-2	TRBV9	NA	CASSVGMGIPGYTF	TGTGCCAGCAGCGTAGGCATGGGCATTCCTGGCTACACCTTC
many	TRBJ1-2	TRBV7-9	TRBD1	CASSPGQPVYGYTF	TGTGCCAGCAGCCCGGGACAGCCCGTCTATGGCTACACCTTC
many	TRBJ1-2	TRBV6-1	NA	CASSELGYTF	TGTGCCAGCAGTGAACTAGGCTACACCTTC
many	TRBJ2-1	TRBV28	NA	CASSLTHGEQFF	TGTGCCAGCAGTTTAACCCACGGGGAGCAGTTCTTC
many	TRBJ1-5	TRBV28	NA	CASSLYRFNQPQHF	TGTGCCAGCAGTTTATACAGATTCAATCAGCCCCAGCATTTT